What follows are 29 T cell receptor beta chains derived from one specimen sequenced in a study of beta chain features in type 1 diabetes. Expressed TCRB transcripts were sequenced because the entire RNA isolate underwent reverse transcription. The repertoire was sequenced with immunoSEQ multiplex PCR; TCRdb's copy has only in-frame clones and lacks some. In the table there are under 950,000 clones, under 20% of which are singletons. Sequencing was performed on naive CD4+ T cells from blood. Source of these receptors: a young woman in good health.

This chain uses TRBV5-1 with TRBJ2-1; the match to TRBD2 covers 10 bases. Germline-derived CDR1 and CDR2 are SGHRS and YFSETQ. This CDR3 comprises 15 residues. Germline trimming cut 1 base from V and 6 bases from J; bases unmatched to any gene: 4. This CDR3 is CASSLTAGGPNEQFF. The CDR3 DNA follows: TGCGCCAGCAGCTTGACAGCGGGAGGGCCCAATGAGCAGTTCTTC.

This clone was counted a few times. CDR3 residues: CASSLGPSKETQYF. CDR3 nucleotide sequence: TGTGCCAGCAGCTTAGGTCCTAGTAAAGAGACCCAGTACTTC. This rearrangement joins TRBV7-6 to TRBJ2-5; D gene uncertain. The germline V gene encodes CDR1 SGHVS and CDR2 FNYEAQ. The ends were cut back, 1 base at V and 3 bases at J, with 9 bases in the middle. The CDR3 has 14 amino acids.

V and J are TRBV28 and TRBJ1-1; tentatively, D is TRBD1 (5 bases). The V end lost 5 bases, the J end lost 5 bases, and 12 bases lay between the germline ends. The V gene's germline CDR1 is MDHEN and CDR2 SYDVKM. The CDR3 length is 13 residues. In nucleotides, the CDR3 is TGTGCCAGCAGTCCAGGGTACGGGACTGAAGCTTTCTTT. Its translation: CASSPGYGTEAFF. Looking up the rest from reference TRBV28 and TRBJ1-1 gives the full variable domain: DVKVTQSSRYLVKRTGEKVFLECVQDMDHENMFWYRQDPGLGLRLIYFSYDVKMKEKGDIPEGYSVSREKKERFSLILESASTNQTSMYLCASSPGYGTEAFFGQGTRLTVV.

V and J are TRBV6-6 and TRBJ2-5, with 10 positions matching TRBD1. Germline assignment: CDR1 MNHNY and CDR2 SVGAGI (reference sequence). This CDR3 spans 14 amino acids. V gave up 6 bases and J gave up 5 bases; unmatched junction bases: 6. CDR3 nucleotides: TGTGCCAGCAGGCAAGACAGGGGGCCGGAGACCCAGTACTTC. Encoded protein: CASRQDRGPETQYF.

This clone was seen only a few times. V and J are TRBV27 and TRBJ1-2, with D unresolved. This CDR3 contains 15 residues. CDR1 and CDR2 (germline): MNHEY, SMNVEV (reference sequence). V was shortened by 6 bases and J by 0 bases, with 14 bases between the two germline ends. The CDR3 region is CASRVGHPANYGYTF. The CDR3 nucleotides read TGTGCCAGCAGAGTTGGGCACCCGGCTAACTATGGCTACACCTTC.

There are a few counts of this clone. This chain uses TRBV5-1 with TRBJ2-2, with 8 bases identical to TRBD2. CDR3 length equals 14 residues. V shed 4 bases and J 5 bases; nucleotides not matched to a gene: 4. Germline values: CDR1 SGHRS, CDR2 YFSETQ. The CDR3 coding sequence is TGCGCCAGCAGCCGGGGACTAGGGACCGGGGAGCTGTTTTTT. It specifies CASSRGLGTGELFF.

This clone showed up just a few times. The V and J genes are TRBV29-1 and TRBJ2-1; the match to TRBD2 covers 10 bases. The V gene end was trimmed by 5 bases and the J gene end by 8 bases; junction bases not matched to a gene: 12. The CDR3 consists of 15 residues. Germline values: CDR1 SQVTM, CDR2 ANQGSEA. CDR3: CSVRPLAGVRDEQFF. CDR3 coding DNA: TGCAGCGTTCGTCCTCTAGCGGGAGTGCGGGATGAGCAGTTCTTC.

This chain links TRBV21-1 with TRBJ2-3; TRBD2 reflects the table's D call only, with no check against the DNA. TRBV21-1 is designated a pseudogene. The length of the CDR3 is 17 residues. In DNA form, the CDR3 reads TGTGCCAGCAGCAAACTACCCCGTGCTAGCGGATCAGATACGCAGTATTTT. Translation: CASSKLPRASGSDTQYF.

This clone was seen only a few times. The same CDR3 can be traced to other DNA sequences in this sample. The chain couples TRBV5-1 to TRBJ2-3, with D unresolved. V was trimmed by 2 bases and J by 4 bases, leaving 5 bases between them. Per germline, CDR1 SGHRS and CDR2 YFSETQ. CDR3 size: 12 residues. The CDR3 region has the DNA TGCGCCAGCAGCTTAGCATCAGATACGCAGTATTTT. This sequence encodes CASSLASDTQYF.

In its sample, this clone was seen a few times. The chain is built from TRBV7-9 and TRBJ1-1, with 7 bases lining up with TRBD1. The CDR3 covers 14 residues. Germline loops: CDR1 SEHNR, CDR2 FQNEAQ (reference sequence). After removal of 4 bases from V and 0 bases from J, the junction contained 2 bases not matched to a gene. CDR3 amino acids: CASSYDRVNTEAFF. The CDR3 nucleotides are TGTGCCAGCAGCTACGACAGGGTGAACACTGAAGCTTTCTTT.

With respect to this clone: Within the sample, other DNA sequences also encode this same CDR3. The CDR3 reads CASSSGLDTQYF. The DNA for the CDR3 is TGCGCCAGCAGCTCGGGACTGGATACGCAGTATTTT. This chain joins TRBV5-1 and TRBJ2-3; maybe TRBD2 (6 bases). The germline V gene has CDR1 SGHRS and CDR2 YFSETQ. V lost 3 bases and J lost 6, with 8 bases in between. The CDR3 spans 12 residues.

This clone turned up a few times. The CDR3 DNA reads TGTGCCAGCAGCTTAGATCTAGGGAGCACAGATACGCAGTATTTT. Its translation is CASSLDLGSTDTQYF. This chain uses TRBV11-2 with TRBJ2-3; D not certain. This CDR3 comprises 15 residues. V shed 0 bases and J shed 0 bases, with 7 bases lying between them. Germline V gene lookup returns CDR1 SGHAT and CDR2 FQNNGV.

This clone was seen more than once but under ten times. The chain is built from TRBV10-1 and TRBJ2-5; 12 bases align to TRBD2. The CDR3 is 15 amino acids. Looked up from germline, CDR1 is WNHNN and CDR2 is SYGVQD (reference sequence). V dropped 5 bases and J dropped 5; count of bases not matched to a gene: 6. CDR3 amino acids: CASSRSLAGGETQYF. CDR3 DNA sequence: TGCGCCAGCAGTAGGTCGCTAGCGGGAGGGGAGACCCAGTACTTC.

Concerning this clone itself: This sample also contains other DNA sequences that code for the same CDR3. This chain connects TRBV19 to TRBJ1-1; 8 bases map to TRBD1. Germline loops: CDR1 LNHDA, CDR2 SQIVND (reference sequence). The CDR3 runs to 13 residues. The J segment lost 0 bases and the V segment lost 9 bases, leaving 3 bases of the junction unmatched. The CDR3 sequence: CASGQGLNTEAFF. CDR3 DNA sequence: TGTGCCAGCGGACAGGGTCTGAACACTGAAGCTTTCTTT.

J is TRBJ2-5 and V is TRBV9, with D possibly matching TRBD2 (5 bases). Germline V gives CDR1 SGDLS, CDR2 YYNGEE. CDR3 length: 13 residues. Trimming shortened V by 4 bases and J by 4 bases, and 11 bases separated the two germline ends. CDR3 protein: CASSRRLGETQYF. In DNA, the CDR3 is TGTGCCAGCAGCAGGAGGTTGGGAGAGACCCAGTACTTC.

The chain uses TRBV4-2 and TRBJ2-2; D remains ambiguous. The CDR3 length is 14 residues. V lost 4 bases and J 5 bases, leaving 11 bases between the germline ends. CDR1 and CDR2 (germline): LGHNA, YNFKEQ. The CDR3 region has the DNA TGTGCCAGCAGCCTAACCGACCGGACCGGGGAGCTGTTTTTT. Its translation is CASSLTDRTGELFF.

This clone was seen a handful of times. The chain carries TRBV2 and TRBJ1-5; possible D gene TRBD1, 5 bases. The germline V gene encodes CDR1 SNHLY and CDR2 FYNNEI. V was clipped by 4 bases and J by 6 bases, with 13 bases between them. This CDR3 comprises 14 residues. The CDR3 sequence: CASSVRGGGQPQHF. CDR3 nucleotides: TGTGCCAGCAGTGTGAGGGGCGGGGGTCAGCCCCAGCATTTT.

This clone was observed a handful of times. The chain is built from TRBV6-6 and TRBJ1-2, with TRBD1 as a possible D gene (5 bases). CDR3 length: 10 amino acids. In germline, CDR1 is MNHNY, CDR2 SVGAGI (reference sequence). The germline V and J ends were trimmed by 11 bases and 8 bases, with 12 bases remaining between them. The CDR3 DNA reads TGTGCCGCCAGGGAGAGGGGCTACACCTTC. It yields the protein CAARERGYTF.

This chain joins TRBV11-2 and TRBJ2-5, with D perhaps matching TRBD1 or TRBD2 (5 bases each). CDR1 and CDR2 (germline): SGHAT, FQNNGV. Trimming removed 0 bases at V and 5 bases at J, with 25 bases between. CDR3 length equals 19 residues. In DNA, the CDR3 is TGTGCCAGCAGCTTAGAAAACCGAAAAAATGGGACGTGGGGGGAGACCCAGTACTTC. This codes for CASSLENRKNGTWGETQYF.

This clone was seen more than once but under ten times. This chain joins TRBV5-1 and TRBJ2-2, with TRBD2 identical over 8 bases. CDR3 length equals 16 residues. The ends lost 0 bases at V and 3 bases at J; junction bases unmatched: 4. Germline V gene lookup returns CDR1 SGHRS and CDR2 YFSETQ. The CDR3 reads CASSLALAGHTGELFF. The CDR3 nucleotides read TGCGCCAGCAGCTTGGCCCTAGCGGGCCACACCGGGGAGCTGTTTTTT.

The genes are TRBV5-1 and TRBJ2-3; TRBD1 might be the D (6 bases). The germline V gene has CDR1 SGHRS and CDR2 YFSETQ. The CDR3 runs to 13 residues. V lost 4 bases and J lost 7, with 13 bases in between. CDR3 amino acids: CASSESDSYTQYF. CDR3 nucleotide sequence: TGCGCCAGCAGCGAGTCGGACAGCTATACGCAGTATTTT.

This clone was seen only a few times. V gene TRBV7-9 combines with J gene TRBJ2-1; D perhaps matches TRBD1 (6 bases). The CDR3 has 18 residues. The V gene's germline CDR1 is SEHNR and CDR2 FQNEAQ (reference sequence). The ends were cut back, 6 bases at V and 9 bases at J, with 30 bases in the middle. The CDR3 sequence: CASRPRAGWEQGTSEQFF. CDR3 in DNA: TGTGCCAGCAGACCACGCGCCGGTTGGGAGCAGGGGACCAGTGAGCAGTTCTTC.

The V call is TRBV7-8, the J call TRBJ2-2, with unresolved D. The CDR3 length is 15 residues. The germline V gene encodes CDR1 SGHVS and CDR2 FQNEAQ. Trimming left V 0 bases short and J 5 bases short, with 10 bases between. The CDR3 loop reads CASSLAYLGTGELFF. Here the CDR3 DNA reads TGTGCCAGCAGCTTAGCGTACCTGGGAACCGGGGAGCTGTTTTTT.

A word on this clone: Other DNA sequences in this specimen translate into the identical CDR3. V usage is TRBV28 and J usage is TRBJ2-7, with a tentative D call TRBD1 (5 bases). This CDR3 spans 12 amino acids. The V end was cut by 8 bases, the J end by 0 bases, with 8 bases between. Germline V gene lookup returns CDR1 MDHEN and CDR2 SYDVKM. The CDR3 DNA reads TGTGCCAGCTCAGGGCGCTCCTACGAGCAGTACTTC. This sequence encodes CASSGRSYEQYF.

The rearrangement links TRBV23-1 to TRBJ2-4, with 8 bases fitting TRBD2. TRBV23-1 is annotated as an ORF whose role is uncertain. There are 14 residues in the CDR3. Losses at the gene ends were 7 bases for V and 7 bases for J; bases not matched to a gene: 9. CDR3 sequence: CASTNGRGENIQYF. The DNA for the CDR3 is TGCGCCAGCACTAACGGGAGGGGCGAGAACATTCAGTACTTC.

This clone was seen a few times. The chain recombines TRBV6-5 with TRBJ2-1; 9 positions match TRBD2. The CDR3 has 16 amino acids. The germline CDR1 and CDR2 sequences are MNHEY and SVGAGI. Unmatched junction bases numbered 7, after V lost 1 base and J lost 6 bases. For the CDR3, the DNA is TGTGCCAGCAGTTACTTATCTAGCGGGAAGAGCAATGAGCAGTTCTTC. This translates into CASSYLSSGKSNEQFF.

The chain uses TRBV21-1 and TRBJ2-7; TRBD1 is the table's D call, not checked against the DNA. TRBV21-1 is recorded as a pseudogene. This CDR3 has 15 residues. The CDR3 DNA follows: TGTGCCAGCAGCGGACCGGGACAGGGAATCGGCGAGCAGTACTTC. Translation gives CASSGPGQGIGEQYF.

This clone has only a few counts. The rearrangement uses TRBV10-3 and TRBJ2-1; 11 nucleotides line up with TRBD2. The CDR3 contains 17 residues. CDR1 is ENHRY, CDR2 SYGVKD, per germline. With V trimmed by 7 bases and J by 6 bases, 14 bases remained unmatched. CDR3 amino acids: CAIKSTSGSRGSNEQFF. Here the CDR3 DNA reads TGTGCCATCAAGTCCACTAGCGGGAGTAGAGGGAGCAATGAGCAGTTCTTC.

This clone was detected only a few times. V and J are TRBV7-9 and TRBJ2-1; D uncertain. Germline CDR1 is SEHNR and CDR2 is FQNEAQ (reference sequence). The CDR3 sequence is 12 residues long. Trimming pared 2 bases from V and 8 bases from J, leaving 7 bases between. CDR3 region: CASSLLSHEQFF. CDR3 DNA sequence: TGTGCCAGCAGCTTACTCAGTCATGAGCAGTTCTTC.